The entry that follows covers one T cell receptor beta chain sequence. The sample belongs to a study of Ad26.COV2.S vaccination and SARS-CoV-2 variants. Some clones are missing from TCRdb's copy, which holds only in-frame ones; the method was immunoSEQ multiplex PCR. The sample lists about 350,000 clones; roughly 91% were seen once. The treatment is: some 20 received Ad26.COV2.S at low or high dose, single or two shots; several received placebo; per-sample allocation not given. Samples came from day 63 after the first vaccine or placebo injection. The V end was cut by 6 bases, the J end by 4 bases, with 15 bases between. The CDR3 is 14 amino acids. Per germline, CDR1 LGHDT and CDR2 YNNKEL (reference sequence).

This sequence originates from a person aged 18-65 years who received the Ad26.COV2.S COVID-19 vaccine or a placebo. The V gene is TRBV3-1 (or the pseudogene TRBV3-2), the J gene TRBJ1-1; perhaps TRBD1 as D (5 bases). Sequences were derived from peripheral blood, sampled in a trial of Ad26.COV2.S vaccine versus placebo. The CDR3 region is CASSPRAGTTEAFF. CDR3 DNA sequence: TGTGCCAGCAGTCCCAGGGCCGGAACCACTGAAGCTTTCTTT.